This passage covers 14 T cell receptor beta chains from one sample sequenced in a study of T-cell reconstitution after alpha-beta-depleted transplantation in children. Unique molecular identifiers were incorporated during preparation of the TCRbeta library. MiXCR, applied by TCRdb to the PCR reads, yields one record per CDR3 protein. This sample has approximately 500,000 distinct CDR3 sequences, with over 9.5% found just once. The input for sequencing was PBMCs, taken before TCRalphabeta/CD19-depleted stem cell transplant. The source is a child younger than 10 with inherited bone marrow failure, due to receive a stem cell transplant.

This clonotype occurred many times. The V call is TRBV29-1, the J call TRBJ2-2, with 8 bases lining up with TRBD1. Looked up from germline, CDR1 is SQVTM and CDR2 is ANQGSEA. Trimming cost V 5 bases and J 1 base; bases outside gene matches: 9. The CDR3 totals 16 residues. The CDR3 sequence: CSVQTFTGGNTGELFF. The CDR3 DNA follows: TGCAGCGTTCAAACCTTCACAGGGGGGAACACCGGGGAGCTGTTTTTT.

This clonotype was counted a single time. A much more abundant neighbour one base away suggests this may be a read error. The chain carries TRBV27 and TRBJ1-1, with D perhaps TRBD1 (5 bases). The CDR3 is 14 residues long. Germline V lookup: CDR1 MNHEY, CDR2 SMNVEV (reference sequence). CDR3 DNA sequence: TGTGCCAGCAGTTTAGGGACGTTGAACGCTGAAGCTTTCTTT. Translated: CASSLGTLNAEAFF.

In its sample, this clonotype was seen many times. The chain employs TRBV4-2 and TRBJ2-7; D is unclear. The CDR3 sequence is 14 residues long. With 1 base removed from V and 3 bases from J, the gap between germline ends came to 10 bases. CDR1 LGHNA and CDR2 YNFKEQ come from the germline V gene. CDR3 bases: TGTGCCAGCAGCCAAGGCCTTAGCAACTACGAGCAGTACTTC. This translates into CASSQGLSNYEQYF.

The chain combines TRBV12-3 or TRBV12-4 with TRBJ2-4, with D perhaps matching TRBD2 (6 bases). CDR3 length: 15 residues. Trimming cost V 3 bases and J 0 bases, with 9 bases left between them. In DNA, the CDR3 is TGTGCCAGCAGTTTTTGGGGGGTAGCCAAAAACATTCAGTACTTC. Protein: CASSFWGVAKNIQYF.

The chain couples TRBV20-1 to TRBJ2-7; TRBD1 agrees at 7 bases. Trimming at V came to 2 bases and at J to 4 bases, leaving 8 bases not matched to a gene. From germline, CDR1 is DFQATT and CDR2 SNEGSKA (reference sequence). The CDR3 extends over 14 amino acids. This chain's CDR3 is CSARHVQGVYEQYF. The CDR3 DNA follows: TGCAGTGCTAGACATGTGCAGGGGGTGTACGAGCAGTACTTC.

This clonotype has at least ten counts. The rearrangement uses TRBV5-8 and TRBJ1-2, with 7 bases matching TRBD1. Germline CDR1 reads SGHTS; CDR2 reads YDEGEE. The CDR3 contains 13 residues. J was trimmed by 7 bases and V by 6 bases; bases with no gene match: 9. The CDR3 DNA is TGTGCCAGCAACTATGACAGGGAGGTTGGCTACACCTTC. It yields the protein CASNYDREVGYTF.

Ten or more counts support this clonotype. This rearrangement joins TRBV10-3 to TRBJ2-5, with 9 bases matching TRBD1. With V trimmed by 11 bases and J by 0 bases, 7 bases remained unmatched. The CDR3 sequence is 14 residues long. The germline V gene has CDR1 ENHRY and CDR2 SYGVKD. In nucleotides, the CDR3 is TGTGCCTCATCCAGGGACAGGGACCAAGAGACCCAGTACTTC. It yields the protein CASSRDRDQETQYF.

The DNA for the CDR3 is TGCAGTGCTAGGACAGGGAATGCGCCCCAGCATTTT. Protein sequence: CSARTGNAPQHF. The chain employs TRBV20-1 and TRBJ1-5, with TRBD1 matching 7 bases. From germline, CDR1 is DFQATT and CDR2 SNEGSKA (reference sequence). This CDR3 comprises 12 residues. V lost 3 bases to trimming and J lost 9 bases; unmatched junction nucleotides: 5.

In this sample, this clonotype turned up many times. This rearrangement joins TRBV29-1 to TRBJ2-5, with D possibly called TRBD1 or TRBD2 (5 bases each). The CDR3 runs to 14 residues. Germline V CDR1 and CDR2: SQVTM, ANQGSEA. V dropped 4 bases and J dropped 2 bases, with 14 bases sitting between them. CDR3 DNA: TGCAGCGTTGGAGGGGTTGGGGGACAAGAGACCCAGTACTTC. Protein sequence: CSVGGVGGQETQYF.

The chain joins TRBV27 to TRBJ2-3; 12 nucleotides line up with TRBD2. CDR1 is MNHEY and CDR2 is SMNVEV in the germline V gene (reference sequence). The CDR3 runs to 16 residues. J gave up 6 bases and V 6 bases, and 10 bases lay outside the gene matches. The CDR3 spells CASSSSGRGIWDTQYF. The CDR3 coding sequence is TGTGCCAGCAGCTCTAGCGGGAGGGGTATTTGGGATACGCAGTATTTT.

This clonotype was counted at least ten times. CDR3: CASSQDRGTATFF. In DNA form, the CDR3 reads TGTGCCAGCAGCCAAGATCGAGGGACAGCCACTTTCTTT. V and J are TRBV4-2 and TRBJ1-1; the match to TRBD1 covers 7 bases. CDR3 length: 13 amino acids. J gave up 12 bases and V 0 bases, and 7 bases lay outside the gene matches. CDR1 and CDR2 (germline): LGHNA, YNFKEQ.

This clonotype was picked up many times. The V and J genes are TRBV3-1 and TRBJ2-1; D remains unclear. Germline V lookup: CDR1 LGHDT, CDR2 YNNKEL (reference sequence). This CDR3 has 12 amino acids. V was shortened by 3 bases and J by 7 bases, with 7 bases between the two germline ends. The CDR3 protein is CASSQLANEQFF. CDR3 bases: TGTGCCAGCAGCCAGTTAGCTAATGAGCAGTTCTTC.

This chain links TRBV4-3 with TRBJ2-6; D possibly uses TRBD1 or TRBD2 (5 bases each). CDR1 is LGHNA, CDR2 YSLEER, per germline. CDR3 size: 20 residues. Trimming removed 4 bases from V and 1 base from J, with 23 bases in between. The DNA for the CDR3 is TGCGCCAGCAGCCGGGGCGGGTGGAGGCGTTCATTTTCTGGGGCCAACGTCCTGACTTTC. The encoded protein is CASSRGGWRRSFSGANVLTF.

The chain recombines TRBV3-1 with TRBJ2-7; 14 positions agree with TRBD2. From germline, CDR1 is LGHDT and CDR2 YNNKEL (reference sequence). The CDR3 length is 17 residues. Germline trimming cut 4 bases from V and 5 bases from J; bases unmatched to any gene: 10. The CDR3 here is CASSPGTSGSGADEQYF. CDR3 nucleotides: TGTGCCAGCAGCCCAGGGACTAGCGGGAGTGGGGCCGACGAGCAGTACTTC.